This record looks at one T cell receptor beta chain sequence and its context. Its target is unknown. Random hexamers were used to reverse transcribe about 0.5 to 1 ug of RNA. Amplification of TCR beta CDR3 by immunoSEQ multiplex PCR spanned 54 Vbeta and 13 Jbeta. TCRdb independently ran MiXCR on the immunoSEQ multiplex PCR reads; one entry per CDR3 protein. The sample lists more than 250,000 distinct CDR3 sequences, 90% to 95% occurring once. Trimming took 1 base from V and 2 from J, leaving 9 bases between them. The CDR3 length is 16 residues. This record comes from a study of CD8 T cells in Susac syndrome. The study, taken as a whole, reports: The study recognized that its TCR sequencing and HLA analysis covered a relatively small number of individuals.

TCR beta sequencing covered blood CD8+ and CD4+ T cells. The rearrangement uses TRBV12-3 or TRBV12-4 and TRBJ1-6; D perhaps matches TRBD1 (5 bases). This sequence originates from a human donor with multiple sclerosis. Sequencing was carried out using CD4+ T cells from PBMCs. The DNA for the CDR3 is TGTGCCAGCAGTTTAGAGAGGGACGCCTATAATTCACCCCTCCACTTT. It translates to CASSLERDAYNSPLHF.